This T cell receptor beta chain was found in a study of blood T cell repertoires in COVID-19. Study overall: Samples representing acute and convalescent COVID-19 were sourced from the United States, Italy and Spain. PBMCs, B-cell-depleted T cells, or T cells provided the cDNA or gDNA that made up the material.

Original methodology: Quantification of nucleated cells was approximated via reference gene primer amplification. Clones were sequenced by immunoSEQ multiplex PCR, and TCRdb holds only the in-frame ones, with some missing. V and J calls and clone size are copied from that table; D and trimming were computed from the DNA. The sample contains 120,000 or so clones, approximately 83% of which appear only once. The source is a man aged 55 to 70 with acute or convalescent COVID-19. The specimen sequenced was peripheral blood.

CDR3 DNA: TGTGCCAGCAGTTTATTGGGCGCAACTAATGAAAAACTGTTTTTT. Amino acid sequence: CASSLLGATNEKLFF. This sequence joins TRBV28 and TRBJ1-4; D remains unclear. This CDR3 is 15 amino acids long. V was clipped by 1 base and J by 0 bases, with 6 bases between them. The germline gives CDR1 MDHEN, CDR2 SYDVKM.